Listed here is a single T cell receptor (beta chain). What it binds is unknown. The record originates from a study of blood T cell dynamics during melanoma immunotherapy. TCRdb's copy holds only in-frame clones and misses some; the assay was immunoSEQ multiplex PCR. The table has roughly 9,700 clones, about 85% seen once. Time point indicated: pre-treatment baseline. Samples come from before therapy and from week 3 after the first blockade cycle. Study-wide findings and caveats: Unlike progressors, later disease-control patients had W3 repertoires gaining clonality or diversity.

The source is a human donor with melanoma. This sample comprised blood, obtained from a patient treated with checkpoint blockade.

CDR3 sequence (DNA): TGTGCCAGCAGGAAAAGCGGGAGCGAGGGGTACATTCAGTACTTC. It specifies CASRKSGSEGYIQYF. The rearrangement joins TRBV28 to TRBJ2-4; TRBD2 matches 8 bases. CDR1 is MDHEN, CDR2 SYDVKM, per germline. This CDR3 spans 15 amino acids. The V segment lost 6 bases and the J segment 8 bases; nucleotides outside the gene matches: 12.